This is a list of T cell receptor beta chains from one sample in a study of patients and donors after allogeneic stem cell transplantation. TCRdb re-derived calls from the RT-PCR reads in MiXCR, one entry per CDR3 protein. The table includes roughly 880,000 distinct CDR3 sequences, roughly 17% detected once. The source material was blood, either unsorted or a sorted T cell fraction (not recorded which). The receptor source for this set is a human donor who was either an allogeneic HSCT recipient or a stem cell or donor lymphocyte infusion donor (not recorded which). It is not recorded whose cells these are; they may come from a transplant donor. Each CDR3 is given with its conserved first and last residue. Each record gives: V gene, D gene, J gene, clone size, CDR3 protein, CDR3 DNA. A D gene is named only where the DNA matches it firmly. Not every row has a clone size; where given, it reads once, few, many or a size class.

TRBV4-3	.	TRBJ2-7	many	CASSQDGDLYEQYF	TGCGCCAGCAGCCAAGATGGGGACCTCTACGAGCAGTACTTC
TRBV11-2	.	TRBJ1-1	.	CASISLIGGNTEAFF	TGTGCCAGCATCTCTTTAATCGGGGGGAACACTGAAGCTTTCTTT
TRBV20-1	.	TRBJ2-7	few	CSATTEIPYEQYF	TGCAGTGCAACGACAGAAATCCCCTACGAGCAGTACTTC
TRBV18	TRBD2	TRBJ2-3	once	CASSLRGLAGLYTQYF	TGTGCCAGCTCCCTGCGAGGACTAGCGGGGCTTTATACGCAGTATTTT
TRBV4-3	TRBD2	TRBJ2-1	.	CASSQTSGGTREQFF	TGCGCCAGCAGCCAAACTAGCGGGGGGACCCGTGAGCAGTTCTTC
TRBV5-1	.	TRBJ2-7	few	CASSPLEGHEQYF	TGCGCCAGCAGCCCCCTCGAAGGGCACGAGCAGTACTTC
TRBV3-1	.	TRBJ2-7	.	CASSHLSSPLNEQYF	TGTGCCAGCAGCCACTTATCCAGCCCTCTGAACGAGCAGTACTTC
TRBV11-2	.	TRBJ2-1	.	CASSQISNEQFF	TGTGCCAGCAGCCAAATAAGTAATGAGCAGTTCTTC
TRBV12-3/TRBV12-4	TRBD1	TRBJ2-7	many	CASSPLGTGVYEQYF	TGTGCCAGCAGTCCTCTTGGGACAGGGGTGTACGAGCAGTACTTC
TRBV20-1	TRBD2	TRBJ2-1	.	CSATAGDTYNEQFF	TGCAGTGCTACTGCGGGGGATACCTACAATGAGCAGTTCTTC
TRBV19	.	TRBJ1-2	.	CAINRDGYGYTF	TGTGCCATAAACCGGGACGGCTATGGCTACACCTTC
TRBV12-3/TRBV12-4	TRBD1	TRBJ2-3	.	CASSPGTGGFDTQYF	TGTGCCAGCAGCCCGGGGACAGGGGGCTTCGATACGCAGTATTTT
TRBV7-2	.	TRBJ1-6	few	CASSLVGTQNSPLHF	TGTGCCAGCAGCTTAGTAGGGACGCAAAATTCACCCCTCCACTTT
TRBV7-9	.	TRBJ2-3	.	CASSEGRGITDTQYF	TGTGCCAGCAGCGAGGGACGGGGTATCACAGATACGCAGTATTTT
TRBV27	.	TRBJ2-5	.	CASSFDGGTQYF	TGTGCCAGCAGCTTCGACGGGGGGACCCAGTACTTC
TRBV7-7	.	TRBJ2-2	few	CASLVDTGELFF	TGTGCTAGTCTGGTGGACACCGGGGAGCTGTTTTTT
TRBV20-1	.	TRBJ1-1	few	CSAKGPIVNTEAFF	TGCAGTGCTAAAGGACCGATTGTGAACACTGAAGCTTTCTTT
TRBV7-2	TRBD2	TRBJ2-5	few	CASTPLGAGVRETQYF	TGTGCCAGCACCCCTCTCGGGGCGGGGGTACGGGAGACCCAGTACTTC
TRBV15	.	TRBJ2-7	.	CATSRDLQAEEQYF	TGTGCCACCAGCAGAGATCTACAGGCCGAGGAACAGTACTTC
TRBV4-2	TRBD1	TRBJ1-2	few	CASSRASTGATDYGYTF	TGTGCCAGCAGCCGAGCCTCAACAGGGGCGACCGACTATGGCTACACCTTC
TRBV6-5	TRBD1	TRBJ1-6	.	CASSYSGQGASPLHF	TGTGCCAGCAGTTACTCCGGACAGGGGGCTTCACCCCTCCACTTT
TRBV5-6	TRBD1	TRBJ2-1	many	CASSLGTGTYNEQFF	TGTGCCAGCAGCCTTGGGACAGGAACCTACAATGAGCAGTTCTTC